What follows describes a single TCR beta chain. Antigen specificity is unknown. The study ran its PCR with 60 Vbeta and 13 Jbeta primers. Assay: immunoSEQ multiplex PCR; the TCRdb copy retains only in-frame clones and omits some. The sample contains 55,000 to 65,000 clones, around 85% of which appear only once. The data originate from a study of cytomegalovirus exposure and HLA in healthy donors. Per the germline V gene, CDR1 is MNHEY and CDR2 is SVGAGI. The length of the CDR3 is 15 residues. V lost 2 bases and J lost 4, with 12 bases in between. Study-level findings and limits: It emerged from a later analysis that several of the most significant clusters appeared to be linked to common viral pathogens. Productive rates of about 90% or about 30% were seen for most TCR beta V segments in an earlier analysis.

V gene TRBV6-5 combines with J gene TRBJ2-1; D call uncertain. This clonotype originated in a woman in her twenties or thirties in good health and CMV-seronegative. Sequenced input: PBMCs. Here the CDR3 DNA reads TGTGCCAGCAGTTACCGGGTCTTTGGTTACAATGAGCAGTTCTTC. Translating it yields CASSYRVFGYNEQFF.